This T cell receptor (beta chain) was identified during a study of technical replicates of blood from a few donors. Germline CDR1 reads SGHRS; CDR2 reads YFSETQ. The CDR3 length is 15 residues. Germline trimming cut 1 base from V and 5 bases from J; bases unmatched to any gene: 7. Some clones are missing from TCRdb's copy, which holds only in-frame ones; the method was immunoSEQ multiplex PCR. This table holds approximately 15,000 clones, 87% found once. The chain links TRBV5-1 to TRBJ2-7, with TRBD1 matching over 9 bases. The sequence came from a human donor in good health. Sequencing was done on a sample of PBMCs. The CDR3 loop reads CASSLPGTGRDEQYF. As DNA, the CDR3 is TGCGCCAGCAGCTTGCCCGGGACAGGGCGGGACGAGCAGTACTTC.